A selection of T cell receptor beta chains follows, all from one sample in a study of shared clonotypes between healthy human individuals. Measured with immunoSEQ multiplex PCR; TCRdb has only the in-frame clones, and not every one. The table records about 490,000 clones, approximately 82% of them present only once. The sequenced material came from PBMCs. Every receptor here comes from a woman between 40 and 55 years old in good health. Some clones in this sample may be carry-over from other donors' samples. CDR3s include the opening cysteine and the closing phenylalanine or tryptophan. A D gene is named only where the DNA matches it firmly. Clone size is stated in some rows and not others, as once, few, many or a class when expanded.

D | J | size | V | CDR3 | DNA
- | TRBJ2-5 | - | TRBV7-9 | CASSWSETQYF | TGTGCCAGCAGCTGGTCAGAGACCCAGTACTTC
- | TRBJ2-2 | - | TRBV6-6 | CASRSGTDTVELLF | TGTGCCAGCAGGTCAGGGACGGACACCGTGGAGCTGCTTTTT
TRBD2 | TRBJ2-4 | - | TRBV29-1 | CSPPGGGLDPSLAKNIQYF | TGCAGCCCCCCCGGCGGGGGACTCGACCCTTCACTAGCCAAAAACATTCAGTACTTC
- | TRBJ2-3 | - | TRBV28 | CAGRERNTDTQYF | TGTGCCGGACGGGAGCGAAACACAGATACGCAGTATTTT
- | TRBJ2-7 | once | TRBV2 | CASRENYEQYF | TGTGCCAGCAGAGAAAACTACGAGCAGTACTTC
- | TRBJ2-5 | - | TRBV5-5 | CASSTGTTSQETQYF | TGTGCCAGCAGTACCGGGACAACTTCTCAAGAGACCCAGTACTTC
TRBD2 | TRBJ2-6 | - | TRBV10-3 | CAISAREGHRRTSSTGANVLTF | TGTGCCATCAGTGCGAGAGAGGGGCACCGGAGGACTAGCAGTACTGGGGCCAACGTCCTGACTTTC
TRBD2 | TRBJ2-7 | - | TRBV28 | CASSTPLGTSLYEQYF | TGTGCCAGCAGTACTCCCCTGGGGACTAGCTTGTACGAGCAGTACTTC
TRBD1 | TRBJ1-1 | - | TRBV2 | CASSVTRGNEAFF | TGTGCCAGCAGTGTTACCAGGGGGAATGAAGCTTTCTTT
TRBD1 | TRBJ2-5 | - | TRBV7-2 | CASSPGQGAQETQYF | TGTGCCAGCAGTCCGGGACAGGGGGCGCAAGAGACCCAGTACTTC
- | TRBJ2-7 | - | TRBV30 | CAWRVSYEQYF | TGTGCCTGGAGGGTGTCCTACGAGCAGTACTTC
- | TRBJ1-5 | few | TRBV9 | CASSVDWDSNQPQHF | TGTGCCAGCAGCGTAGACTGGGATAGCAATCAGCCCCAGCATTTT
- | TRBJ2-5 | - | TRBV18 | CASSSIAQETQYF | TGTGCCAGCTCATCGATAGCCCAAGAGACCCAGTACTTC